This T cell receptor (beta chain) was recovered during a study of CD8+CD57+ T cells in acquired aplastic anemia. This CDR3 region has 13 residues. Per the germline V gene, CDR1 is MGHRA and CDR2 is YSYEKL. Overall study findings and caveats: Between the patient and control groups, CD8+ Simpson's diversity did not differ significantly. Some 31 shared CD8+ CDR3s appeared highly expressed within patients' immunodominant clones.

Details on this clonotype: Its antigen remains unknown. Relative to the germline gene, one junction end is altered; a read error may explain this.

Patients selected for sequencing had displayed CD8+CD57+ cell expansion by flow cytometry. The template used for profiling TCR beta VDJ and CDR3 was genomic DNA. TCRdb ran MiXCR on the reads and lists one entry per CDR3 protein. Of some 200,000 distinct CDR3 sequences listed, 60% to 80% are singletons. This chain connects TRBV4-1 to TRBJ2-5; D is unclear. The sequence came from a human donor with aplastic anemia. Input material: sorted CD4+, CD8+, or CD8+CD57+ T cells (not recorded which) from PBMCs. CDR3: CASSSMGRETQYF. DNA for the CDR3: TGTGCCAGCAGCTCAATGGGTAGGGAGACCCAGTACTTC.